These 8 T cell receptor beta chains came from one sample sequenced in a study of low-dose radiotherapy and immunotherapy resistance in tumors. Primers targeting TRAV and TRBV primed first-strand cDNA, covering alpha and beta chains. The authors ran about 20 PCR cycles to amplify TCRs with a constant-region primer and V-primer adapter. In TCRdb, the reads were re-called with MiXCR into one record per CDR3 protein. The table shows more than 30,000 distinct CDR3 sequences, with 45% to 55% occurring only once. Specified time point: after trial treatment. Described treatment: LDRT plus nivolumab, ipilimumab, low-dose cyclophosphamide and aspirin (RACIN trial). The sample consisted of PBMCs, taken after low-dose radiotherapy plus immunotherapy. Every receptor here comes from a male donor with gallbladder cancer.

This chain uses TRBV25-1 with TRBJ2-5, with 9 bases matching TRBD2. The V gene end was trimmed by 2 bases and the J gene end by 1 base; junction bases not matched to a gene: 11. Germline CDR1 and CDR2: MGHDK and SYGVNS. The CDR3 runs to 18 residues. The CDR3, as DNA: TGTGCCAGCAGTGAAGGGAGAGCGGGAGGTACCTTCCAAGAGACCCAGTACTTC. Amino acids: CASSEGRAGGTFQETQYF.

The genes are TRBV20-1 and TRBJ2-5; 10 positions agree with TRBD2. The CDR3 covers 16 residues. Per germline, CDR1 DFQATT and CDR2 SNEGSKA (reference sequence). V was pared by 0 bases and J by 5 bases, with 9 bases of the junction left unmatched. The CDR3 sequence: CSARDYLAGDLETQYF. In DNA, the CDR3 is TGCAGTGCTAGAGATTATCTAGCGGGAGATCTTGAGACCCAGTACTTC.

In its sample, this clonotype ranks as medium-sized (0.01 to 0.1%). The chain employs TRBV28 and TRBJ1-1; D is possibly TRBD1 (5 bases). The CDR3 is 16 residues long. Deletions cut 5 bases from V and 3 bases from J, with 19 bases between. From germline, CDR1 is MDHEN and CDR2 SYDVKM. The CDR3 sequence: CASSPHVGGRDTEAFF. DNA of the CDR3: TGTGCCAGCAGTCCCCACGTCGGGGGGAGGGACACTGAAGCTTTCTTT.

Notes on this clonotype: One base separates it from a far larger clone, so it is likely a read error. The rearrangement uses TRBV5-1 and TRBJ2-5; TRBD2 agrees at 9 bases. The trim removed 1 base at V and 11 bases at J, leaving 18 bases unmatched. Germline CDR1 is SGHRS and CDR2 is YFSETQ. This CDR3 is built from 17 residues. The CDR3 spells CASSLTAGGPGYSEQYF. CDR3 coding DNA: TGCGCCAGCAGCTTGACGGCGGGGGGGCCTGGTTATAGTGAGCAGTACTTC.

This clonotype was seen ten or more times. The gene calls are TRBV6-2 or TRBV6-3 and TRBJ2-2; TRBD2 matches at 9 bases. CDR3 length: 15 amino acids. Germline V gene lookup returns CDR1 MNHEY and CDR2 SVGEGT. V lost 5 bases to trimming and J lost 3 bases; unmatched junction nucleotides: 4. CDR3 amino acids: CASSAGGSDTGELFF. Written as DNA, the CDR3 is TGTGCCAGCAGTGCGGGAGGGTCGGACACCGGGGAGCTGTTTTTT.

This clonotype has only a few counts. V usage is TRBV20-1 and J usage is TRBJ2-5, with D perhaps assigned TRBD1 or TRBD2 (6 bases each). The length of the CDR3 is 12 residues. Trimming cost V 1 base and J 7 bases, with 10 bases left between them. The germline gives CDR1 DFQATT, CDR2 SNEGSKA (reference sequence). The CDR3 protein is CSARAKGGTQYF. Here the CDR3 DNA reads TGCAGTGCTAGAGCGAAGGGGGGGACCCAGTACTTC.

This clonotype was counted between two and nine times. The gene calls are TRBV7-2 and TRBJ1-5; 8 bases align to TRBD1. The CDR3 has 17 residues. Germline V gives CDR1 SGHTA, CDR2 FQGNSA. With 1 base clipped from V and 4 bases from J, the junction kept 9 bases outside the gene matches. For the CDR3, the DNA is TGTGCCAGCAGCTTAGAACACAGGGGGGTAGGGAATCAGCCCCAGCATTTT. Its translation: CASSLEHRGVGNQPQHF.

V and J are TRBV28 and TRBJ2-7; unclear D gene. This CDR3 region has 14 residues. Per the germline V gene, CDR1 is MDHEN and CDR2 is SYDVKM. Trimming cost V 4 bases and J 2 bases, with 12 bases left between them. The CDR3, as DNA: TGTGCCAGCAGTTCCCTCGGCAGACCCTACGAGCAGTACTTC. Amino acids: CASSSLGRPYEQYF.